The rows below give T cell receptor beta chains drawn from one sample of a study of metastatic and nonmetastatic thyroid tumors. With MiXCR, TCRdb reprocessed the PCR reads. The table shows some 20,000 clones, with 9.5% to 15% occurring only once. Sequencing input: blood. The receptors here all came from a male donor with papillary thyroid cancer or a benign thyroid nodule (not recorded which). Some clones in this sample may be carry-over from other donors' samples. Both conserved end residues are part of each CDR3. A D gene is named only where the DNA matches it firmly. Clone size is not always given. Where it is, it says once, few, many or a class for expanded clones.

j_call v_call d_call clone_size cdr3_length cdr3_nt cdr3_aa
TRBJ2-2 TRBV6-1 TRBD2 - 14 TGTGCCAGCAGCGGCGGGAGGTTGGCCGGGGAGCTGTTTTTT CASSGGRLAGELFF
TRBJ1-1 TRBV5-1 TRBD1 many 15 TGCGCCAGCAGCTCGACGACAGGGTTAGGCACTGAAGCTTTCTTT CASSSTTGLGTEAFF
TRBJ2-2 TRBV19 - many 15 TGTGCCAGTAGTATGAGGACGGAGAACACCGGGGAGCTGTTTTTT CASSMRTENTGELFF
TRBJ2-3 TRBV24-1 TRBD2 - 16 TGTGCCACCGGTGATGCTGGACTATCGGGAGGGCCCTCGTGGTATTTT CATGDAGLSGGPSWYF
TRBJ2-3 TRBV5-1 - many 13 TGCGCCAGCAGATCATACGTGGCAGATACGCAGTATTTT CASRSYVADTQYF
TRBJ2-7 TRBV18 TRBD2 many 16 TGTGCCAGCTCACCCGCTGGTCTAGCGGGATTCTACGAGCAGTACTTC CASSPAGLAGFYEQYF
TRBJ2-1 TRBV7-2 TRBD2 many 18 TGTGCCAGCAGCTTGGGGACTAGCGGGAAGGGGGACTACAATGGGCAGTTCTTC CASSLGTSGKGDYNGQFF
TRBJ2-3 TRBV7-8 - many 14 TGTGCCAGCAGCTTAGGGGCTAGCCGGCGTACGCAGTATTTT CASSLGASRRTQYF
TRBJ1-5 TRBV18 - many 13 TGTGCCAGCTCCCCAGCGACGAACCAGCCCCAGCATTTT CASSPATNQPQHF
TRBJ2-5 TRBV3-1 - few 12 TGTGCCAGTAGCCAATCGCGGGAGACCCAGTACTTC CASSQSRETQYF
TRBJ2-7 TRBV6-1 TRBD1 medium-sized 13 TGTGCCAGCAGCGGGACAGGGGGCCTCGAGCAGTACTTC CASSGTGGLEQYF
TRBJ2-1 TRBV2 TRBD1 many 11 TGTGCCGGAAGAGGGGGCGGTGAGCAGTTCTTC CAGRGGGEQFF
TRBJ2-1 TRBV27 - medium-sized 14 TGTGCCAGCAGTTGGCCCGGTTTGATCAATGAGCAGTTCTTC CASSWPGLINEQFF
TRBJ2-2 TRBV24-1 - many 13 TGTGCCACCAAGGACCTAGCAACCGGGGAGCTGTTTTTT CATKDLATGELFF
TRBJ2-1 TRBV24-1 TRBD2 many 17 TGTGCCACCAGTGATACCTTAGCGGGAGGGCCAAGGAATGAGCAGTTCTTC CATSDTLAGGPRNEQFF
TRBJ2-1 TRBV7-2 - many 18 TGTGCCAGCAGCTTACCCCTCGAGGGGAGGGGGCGCGACAATGAGCAGTTCTTC CASSLPLEGRGRDNEQFF
TRBJ1-2 TRBV9 TRBD1 - 16 TGTGCCGGCAGCGTAGAATTAGGAGGGACAGGGCCTGGCTACGCCTTC CAGSVELGGTGPGYAF
TRBJ2-1 TRBV6-1 TRBD2 medium-sized 14 TGTGCCAGCAGCGGGACTAGCGGGGACAATGAGCAGTTCTTC CASSGTSGDNEQFF
TRBJ2-1 TRBV19 TRBD2 many 16 TGTGCCAGCACATCTAGCGGGAGAGAGTCCTACAATGAGCAGTTCTTC CASTSSGRESYNEQFF
TRBJ2-3 TRBV6-5 TRBD1 few 16 TGTGCCAGCAGTTACCTGGACAGGGTTAACACAGATACGCAGTATTTT CASSYLDRVNTDTQYF
TRBJ2-1 TRBV9 - many 13 TGTGCCAGCCAGAAAAACGTAATCGATGAGCAGTTCTTC CASQKNVIDEQFF
TRBJ2-7 TRBV18 - - 16 TGTGCCAGCTCCCCACCAAGGGAGACTTGGAACTACGAGCAGTACTTC CASSPPRETWNYEQYF
TRBJ1-2 TRBV9 TRBD1 many 14 TGTGCCAGCAGCCCCAGAGACAGGGATCATGGCTACACCTTC CASSPRDRDHGYTF
TRBJ2-1 TRBV11-2 - - 14 TGTGCCAGCAGCCTACTGGGCAGGAACAATGAGCAGTTCTTC CASSLLGRNNEQFF
TRBJ2-3 TRBV7-9 TRBD1 many 15 TGTGCCAGCAGCGTAAGACAGGGGGGCACAGATACGCAGTATTTT CASSVRQGGTDTQYF
TRBJ1-1 TRBV20-1 - many 13 TGCAGTGCTAGAGATGGGGATTCAGGGGAAGCTTTCTTT CSARDGDSGEAFF
TRBJ2-7 TRBV27 TRBD1 - 15 TGTGCCAGCAGTTTATCGTGGGACAGGGTTTGGGAGCAGTACTTC CASSLSWDRVWEQYF
TRBJ1-1 TRBV2 - - 14 TGTGCCAGCAGTCCAAATCTGGGGGCGACTGAAGCTTTCTTT CASSPNLGATEAFF
TRBJ2-1 TRBV5-5 TRBD2 many 15 TGTGCCAGCAGTCTGACTAGCGGGAGACGTTATGAGCAGTTCTTC CASSLTSGRRYEQFF
TRBJ2-7 TRBV5-6 - many 13 TGTGCCAGCAGCTTGGGCCAGGGTGACGAGCAGTACTTC CASSLGQGDEQYF
TRBJ1-6 TRBV5-5 TRBD1 many 13 TGTGCCAGCAGCCTTACAGGGGAGTCACCCCTCCACTTT CASSLTGESPLHF
TRBJ1-4 TRBV20-1 TRBD1 many 15 TGCAGTGCTAAACAGGGGGCAGGGGGTAATGAAAAACTGTTTTTT CSAKQGAGGNEKLFF
TRBJ2-6 TRBV28 TRBD2 many 16 TGTGCCAGCCATGCCGAGGCGGGAGGTGGGGCCAACGTCCTGACTTTC CASHAEAGGGANVLTF
TRBJ1-1 TRBV2 - medium-sized 13 TGTGCCAGCAGAGCGGCCGCGGGGACTGAAGCTTTCTTT CASRAAAGTEAFF
TRBJ1-5 TRBV12-3/TRBV12-4 - few 13 TGTGCCAGCAGTACAGGGCACAATCAGCCCCAGCATTTT CASSTGHNQPQHF
TRBJ2-1 TRBV5-1 - - 16 TGCGCCAGCAGCTTGAACCTCAGGGGTCCAGAGAATGAGCAGTTCTTC CASSLNLRGPENEQFF
TRBJ2-7 TRBV6-2/TRBV6-3 TRBD2 - 15 TGTGCCAGCAGTTACGAACTAGCGGGAGTCTACGAGCAGTACTTC CASSYELAGVYEQYF
TRBJ2-1 TRBV6-1 TRBD2 - 16 TGTGCCAGCAGGGAACATAGCGGGGGGACGATCAATGAGCAGTTCTTC CASREHSGGTINEQFF
TRBJ2-7 TRBV9 - once 14 TGTGCCAGCAGCGTAGGGGCAGGGGACTACGAGCAGTACTTC CASSVGAGDYEQYF
TRBJ2-7 TRBV7-9 - many 13 TGTGCCAGCAGCTCGTCAGGTTCCTACGAGCAGTACTTC CASSSSGSYEQYF
TRBJ1-2 TRBV14 TRBD1 many 15 TGTGCCAGCAGCCTAAACAGGGGGCGTTTCTATGGCTACACCTTC CASSLNRGRFYGYTF
TRBJ2-3 TRBV28 - few 14 TGTGCCAGCCGCCTAGGGGGGGCTTCAGATACGCAGTATTTT CASRLGGASDTQYF
TRBJ1-1 TRBV6-1 - - 14 TGTGCCAGCAGTTCCCCCAGGGGATGGACTGAAGCTTTCTTT CASSSPRGWTEAFF
TRBJ2-7 TRBV6-6 TRBD2 medium-sized 15 TGTGCCAGCAGTTACTCGACTAGCCGTACCTACGAGCAGTACTTC CASSYSTSRTYEQYF
TRBJ2-7 TRBV20-1 TRBD1 few 14 TGCAGTGCGGAGGGACAGGGGGTGAAGGGAGAGCAGTACTTC CSAEGQGVKGEQYF
TRBJ2-5 TRBV25-1 TRBD2 many 14 TGTGCCAGCGTCCAGACTAGCGGGCAAGAGACCCAGTACTTC CASVQTSGQETQYF
TRBJ2-1 TRBV7-9 - many 16 TGTGCCAGCAGCGTCGACTCCTGGAGCTCCTACAATGAGCAGTTCTTC CASSVDSWSSYNEQFF
TRBJ1-2 TRBV20-1 - few 15 TGCAGTGCTAGAGATGAGGGCGGGCCAGACTATGGCTACACCTTC CSARDEGGPDYGYTF
TRBJ2-2 TRBV19 TRBD1 many 16 TGTGCCAGTAGTAATCCGACAGGGTACAACACCGGAGAGCTGTTTTTT CASSNPTGYNTGELFF
TRBJ1-3 TRBV4-1 - many 15 TGCGCCAGCAGCCAGAGCCGGACAGCTGGAAACACCATATATTTT CASSQSRTAGNTIYF
TRBJ2-2 TRBV6-5 TRBD1 medium-sized 17 TGTGCCAGCAGTTACATCCCAGGACAGGGGGACACCGGGGAGCTGTTTTTT CASSYIPGQGDTGELFF